The clone carrying this TCR beta chain is a singleton in its sample. This entry is derived from a study of blood T cell repertoires in COVID-19. About the research overall: From the United States, Italy and Spain came samples of acute and convalescent COVID-19. The analysed material was cDNA or gDNA that came from T cells, B-cell-depleted T cells, or PBMCs.

Trimming took 5 bases from V and 6 from J; bases not matched to a gene: 14. Germline V CDR1 and CDR2: PRHDT, FYEKMQ (reference sequence). The CDR3 consists of 16 residues. In the authors' workflow: From reference gene primer amplification, estimates of nucleated cell counts were derived. The method was immunoSEQ multiplex PCR; TCRdb's version includes in-frame clones alone and lacks a portion of them. The V and J calls and the clone size are those of that table, but D and trimming were determined from the DNA. This sample has 310,000 or so clones, with approximately 88% found just once. The receptor was isolated from a man aged 18-30 years who had recovered from COVID-19. What was sequenced was peripheral blood. The V gene is TRBV13, the J gene TRBJ2-3, with 7 bases that match TRBD2. The CDR3: CASSLAARLAGDTQYF. CDR3 sequence (DNA): TGTGCCAGCAGCCTGGCCGCTCGACTAGCCGGGGATACGCAGTATTTT. The variable domain in full, with the rest retrieved from reference TRBV13 and TRBJ2-3, is AAGVIQSPRHLIKEKRETATLKCYPIPRHDTVYWYQQGPGQDPQFLISFYEKMQSDKGSIPDRFSAQQFSDYHSELNMSSLELGDSALYFCASSLAARLAGDTQYFGPGTRLTVL.